One and the same sample provided the 13 T cell receptor beta chains below, sequenced in a study of T cells in Graves' hyperthyroidism and ophthalmopathy. From RNA transcripts, TCR beta CDR3 regions were amplified. Primed by the HTBI set, a first-round RT-PCR was run on the TCR CDR3. TCRdb processed the multiplex PCR reads anew with MiXCR; each CDR3 protein has one entry. The sample carries about 340,000 distinct CDR3 sequences, 15% to 20% recorded once. Sequencing was carried out using blood. These receptors originate from a woman aged 50 to 65 with Graves' hyperthyroidism.

A few counts support this clonotype. The CDR3 loop reads CSAPRAQGINYGYTF. The CDR3 DNA sequence: TGCAGTGCCCCAAGGGCACAGGGGATTAACTATGGCTACACCTTC. This chain links TRBV20-1 with TRBJ1-2; 7 nucleotides match TRBD1. The CDR3 sequence is 15 residues long. V shed 6 bases, J shed 1 base, and the junction held 11 bases outside the gene matches. Germline V gives CDR1 DFQATT, CDR2 SNEGSKA (reference sequence).

This chain uses TRBV28 with TRBJ1-1; tentative D call: TRBD1 (5 bases). The CDR3 is 14 amino acids. Germline CDR1 MDHEN, CDR2 SYDVKM. V lost 7 bases and J 5 bases, leaving 17 bases between the germline ends. The CDR3 spells CASTPDGGGTEAFF. CDR3 coding DNA: TGTGCCAGCACCCCAGACGGGGGTGGGACTGAAGCTTTCTTT.

The rearrangement joins TRBV28 to TRBJ2-7; TRBD1 or TRBD2 may be the D gene (6 bases each). Per germline, CDR1 MDHEN and CDR2 SYDVKM. Between the trimmed V and J ends, which lost 6 bases and 2 bases, there was a span of 11 bases. The CDR3 consists of 13 residues. CDR3: CASRGAGTYEQYV. CDR3 nucleotides: TGTGCCAGCAGGGGGGCGGGGACCTACGAGCAGTACGTC.

There are a few counts of this clonotype. The CDR3 nucleotides are TGTGCCAGCAGTGAGAGCGGGGGGACGCTTGAAAAACTGTTTTTT. It specifies CASSESGGTLEKLFF. This chain joins TRBV2 and TRBJ1-4; D possibly corresponds to TRBD1 (5 bases). From germline, CDR1 is SNHLY and CDR2 FYNNEI. V was clipped by 3 bases and J by 7 bases, with 15 bases between them. The length of the CDR3 is 15 residues.

The J gene is TRBJ2-1, the V gene TRBV20-1, with unresolved D. V lost 1 base and J lost 8, with 6 bases in between. CDR1 is DFQATT and CDR2 is SNEGSKA in the germline V gene (reference sequence). The CDR3 spans 11 residues. The CDR3 nucleotides are TGCAGTGCTAGAGGGGCCGATGAGCAGTTCTTC. Amino acid sequence: CSARGADEQFF.

This clonotype was found a few times. The genes are TRBV7-2 and TRBJ2-5, with 8 bases identical to TRBD2. Germline lookup yields CDR1 SGHTA and CDR2 FQGNSA. V lost 11 bases to trimming and J lost 0 bases; unmatched junction nucleotides: 14. The CDR3 consists of 16 residues. CDR3 bases: TGTGCCTCTACGCTAGGACTAGCAAGAAACCAAGAGACCCAGTACTTC. It specifies CASTLGLARNQETQYF.

This chain connects TRBV29-1 to TRBJ2-7, with a tentative D call TRBD2 (6 bases). Trimming stripped 2 bases from V and 3 bases from J, with 11 bases between. The CDR3 extends over 13 amino acids. CDR1 and CDR2 (germline): SQVTM, ANQGSEA. The CDR3 sequence: CSVELQEGYEQYF. CDR3 nucleotide sequence: TGCAGCGTTGAATTACAGGAGGGCTACGAGCAGTACTTC.

This clonotype showed up many times. The V and J genes are TRBV6-1 and TRBJ2-5; D is perhaps TRBD2 (5 bases). The CDR3 totals 13 residues. Trimming shortened V by 7 bases and J by 5 bases, and 14 bases separated the two germline ends. CDR1 MNHNS and CDR2 SASEGT come from the germline V gene. The CDR3 DNA reads TGTGCCAGCACCGGTCGGGGTGTGGAGACCCAGTACTTC. Translating gives CASTGRGVETQYF.

The rearrangement uses TRBV3-1 and TRBJ2-7; D is perhaps TRBD1 (6 bases). The CDR3 runs 13 residues. V lost 0 bases and J 6 bases, leaving 9 bases between the germline ends. Germline V lookup: CDR1 LGHDT, CDR2 YNNKEL (reference sequence). CDR3 sequence reads: CASSQDQGSEQYV. DNA of the CDR3: TGTGCCAGCAGCCAAGACCAGGGGTCCGAGCAGTACGTC.

Details on this clonotype: One end of the junction fails to match germline, which may point to a read error. This rearrangement joins TRBV6-1 to TRBJ2-1; 12 nucleotides agree with TRBD2. Germline CDR1 MNHNS, CDR2 SASEGT. This CDR3 spans 19 amino acids. In DNA, the CDR3 is TGTGCCACCGCGTCCATAACAAACAGGGGGCAGGGACTAGCGGGTGTCCGGGTCTTC. As protein: CATASITNRGQGLAGVRVF.

This clonotype was found many times. Here the CDR3 reads CASSLSDYSYEQYV. CDR3 bases: TGTGCCAGCAGCTTGTCAGATTACTCCTACGAGCAGTACGTC. The gene calls are TRBV5-8 and TRBJ2-7; D not resolved. This CDR3 has 14 residues. Germline lookup yields CDR1 SGHTS and CDR2 YDEGEE. V lost 1 base and J 0 bases, leaving 8 bases between the germline ends.

This clonotype was seen a handful of times. The chain combines TRBV7-9 with TRBJ1-2; 8 bases match TRBD1. This CDR3 comprises 15 residues. The V segment lost 5 bases and the J segment 4 bases; nucleotides outside the gene matches: 9. CDR1 is SEHNR, CDR2 FQNEAQ, per germline (reference sequence). The CDR3 here is CASSAGGEGIYGYTF. CDR3 DNA: TGTGCCAGCAGCGCAGGGGGCGAGGGGATCTATGGCTACACCTTC.

The rearrangement links TRBV20-1 to TRBJ2-5; D is unclear. Trimming removed 3 bases from V and 1 base from J, with 9 bases in between. The V gene's germline CDR1 is DFQATT and CDR2 SNEGSKA (reference sequence). The CDR3 is 13 amino acids. CDR3 DNA: TGCAGTGCTAGTACGACGGCCCAAGAGACCCAGTACTTC. Protein product: CSASTTAQETQYF.